This T cell receptor beta chain stems from a study of Ad26.COV2.S vaccination and SARS-CoV-2 variants. With regard to this clone: As yet, its antigen is unknown. Distinct nucleotide sequences in the sample also encode this CDR3.

Treatment here: 19 received Ad26.COV2.S at low or high dose, single or two shots; about 5 received placebo; per-sample allocation not given. Following the first vaccine or placebo injection, samples were taken on day 63. The administered vaccine (an Ad26 vector) expressed Wuhan-strain SARS-CoV-2 spike. Per germline, CDR1 SGHRS and CDR2 YFSETQ. The J segment lost 3 bases and the V segment lost 0 bases, leaving 2 bases of the junction unmatched. This CDR3 region has 15 residues. Study outcomes and limitations: Substantial post-vaccination breadth of spike-specific CD8+ and CD4+ T cell responses was reported.

Profiled with immunoSEQ multiplex PCR; TCRdb holds only in-frame clones, not every one. Here the sample spans more than 400,000 clones, approximately 90% being singletons. Here the sequenced sample was peripheral blood, taken in a trial of Ad26.COV2.S vaccine versus placebo. This clonotype originated in a person aged 18-60 years who received the Ad26.COV2.S COVID-19 vaccine or a placebo. The chain combines TRBV5-1 with TRBJ2-3; the match to TRBD1 covers 9 bases. CDR3 sequence: CASSLVGQGTDTQYF. The DNA for the CDR3 is TGCGCCAGCAGCTTGGTGGGACAGGGAACAGATACGCAGTATTTT.